This T cell receptor beta chain came from a study of sequential checkpoint blockade in melanoma. Study summary: First-line arms were nivolumab then ipilimumab, or the reverse, randomized 1:1.

This clone was found a few times. The ends were cut back, 2 bases at V and 6 bases at J, with 14 bases in the middle. Germline CDR1 and CDR2: MDHEN and SYDVKM. CDR3 length equals 14 residues. Treatment meaning: randomized to nivolumab then ipilimumab (arm A) or the reverse (arm B). TCRdb's table, derived via immunoSEQ multiplex PCR, lists solely in-frame clones and lacks some. This repertoire shows almost 20,000 clones, approximately 85% found once; its top ten account for 51%. Sequencing used CD8+ T cells sorted from blood (inferred from file names), obtained from a patient given nivolumab and ipilimumab in sequence. The rearrangement joins TRBV28 to TRBJ2-7, with D possibly TRBD2 on 7 matching bases. This clonotype was sampled from a human donor with melanoma. The chain's CDR3 is CASSLGGGPGEQYF. For the CDR3, the DNA is TGTGCCAGCAGTTTAGGGGGGGGCCCGGGCGAGCAGTACTTC.